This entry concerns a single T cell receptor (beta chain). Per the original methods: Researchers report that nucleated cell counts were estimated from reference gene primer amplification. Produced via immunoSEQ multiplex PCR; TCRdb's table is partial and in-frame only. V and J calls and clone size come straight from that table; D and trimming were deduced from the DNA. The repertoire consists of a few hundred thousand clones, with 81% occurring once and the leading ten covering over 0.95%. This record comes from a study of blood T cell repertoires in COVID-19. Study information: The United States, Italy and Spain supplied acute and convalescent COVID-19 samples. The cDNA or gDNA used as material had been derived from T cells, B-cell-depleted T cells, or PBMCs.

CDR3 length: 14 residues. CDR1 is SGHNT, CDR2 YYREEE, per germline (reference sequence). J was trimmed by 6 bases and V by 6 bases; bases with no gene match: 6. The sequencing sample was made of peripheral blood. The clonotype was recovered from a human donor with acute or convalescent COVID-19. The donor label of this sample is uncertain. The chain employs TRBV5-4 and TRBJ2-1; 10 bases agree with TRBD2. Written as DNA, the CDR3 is TGTGCCAGCACCCCAGCGGGGGGGACCAATGAGCAGTTCTTC. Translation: CASTPAGGTNEQFF.